This note documents a single TCR beta chain sequence. The CDR3 totals 14 residues. With V trimmed by 5 bases and J by 5 bases, 9 bases remained unmatched. The germline V gene encodes CDR1 MNHEY and CDR2 SMNVEV (reference sequence). These data originate in a study of blood T cell repertoires in COVID-19. Using immunoSEQ multiplex PCR, the repertoire was profiled, and TCRdb retains in-frame clones only, with some absent. Of 350,000 to 450,000 clones listed, 91% are singletons. The chain links TRBV27 to TRBJ2-7, with 7 bases lining up with TRBD1. Sequencing used PBMCs or T cells enriched from blood (not recorded which). The clonotype was recovered from a woman aged 40-49 years who had been exposed to COVID-19. The CDR3 bases are TGTGCCAGCAGTAGACAGGGTCCGCTCCACGAGCAGTACTTC. This codes for CASSRQGPLHEQYF.